The following is a T cell receptor (beta chain) sequence with its context. The source of the sample is a study of shared clonotypes between healthy human individuals. Repertoires were generated with immunoSEQ multiplex PCR, while TCRdb's copy carries only in-frame clones and drops some. The sample holds roughly 1.5 million clones, approximately 98% seen once. This CDR3 has 14 amino acids. With 6 bases clipped from V and 8 bases from J, the junction kept 11 bases outside the gene matches. Germline CDR1 and CDR2: SGHDN and FVKESK. The chain employs TRBV14 and TRBJ2-7; 9 bases line up with TRBD2. Material: naive CD4+ T cells sorted from blood. Subset given: CD45RA+ positively selected. The receptor was derived from a man younger than 40 in good health. CDR3 residues: CASRDSGSGGQQYF. In DNA, the CDR3 is TGTGCCAGCAGGGATAGCGGGAGTGGCGGCCAGCAGTACTTC. Based on the CDR3 plus reference TRBV14 and TRBJ2-7, the full variable domain is EAGVTQFPSHSVIEKGQTVTLRCDPISGHDNLYWYRRVMGKEIKFLLHFVKESKQDESGMPNNRFLAERTGGTYSTLKVQPAELEDSGVYFCASRDSGSGGQQYFGPGTRLTVT.